The 9 T cell receptor beta chains given below trace back to one sample, sequenced in a study of blood T cell repertoires in COVID-19. The method was immunoSEQ multiplex PCR; TCRdb's version includes in-frame clones alone and lacks a portion of them. The data contain a few hundred thousand clones, around 92% of them seen just once; the ten biggest clones take up 11%. Sequencing was done on a sample of peripheral blood. The origin of the receptors is a woman in her 30s with COVID-19, enrolled during active disease.

The J gene is TRBJ2-2, the V gene TRBV4-2, with 9 bases lining up with TRBD2. V was clipped by 6 bases and J by 3 bases; unmatched bases: 8. The CDR3 covers 16 residues. The germline V gene has CDR1 LGHNA and CDR2 YNFKEQ. The CDR3 sequence is CASRPSSGVYTGELFF. Here the CDR3 DNA reads TGTGCCAGCAGACCTTCTAGCGGGGTATACACCGGGGAGCTGTTTTTT.

The table lists this clone with a count of one. The chain employs TRBV6-5 and TRBJ2-5, with TRBD2 as a possible D gene (7 bases). CDR3 length: 15 residues. Germline CDR1 is MNHEY and CDR2 is SVGAGI. Trimming took 5 bases from V and 4 from J, leaving 17 bases between them. CDR3 region: CASSPRGGGGETQYF. The CDR3, as DNA: TGTGCCAGCAGTCCCCGAGGGGGGGGAGGAGAGACCCAGTACTTC.

The chain carries TRBV7-9 and TRBJ1-2; D may be TRBD1 (5 bases). There are 15 residues in the CDR3. V gave up 4 bases and J gave up 4 bases, with 16 bases separating them. Germline V lookup: CDR1 SEHNR, CDR2 FQNEAQ (reference sequence). As DNA, the CDR3 is TGTGCCAGCAGCTCCACGGCGGGGGTAGGCTATGGCTACACCTTC. This encodes CASSSTAGVGYGYTF. Variable domain in full (rest from reference TRBV7-9 and TRBJ1-2): DTGVSQNPRHKITKRGQNVTFRCDPISEHNRLYWYRQTLGQGPEFLTYFQNEAQLEKSRLLSDRFSAERPKGSFSTLEIQRTEQGDSAMYLCASSSTAGVGYGYTFGSGTRLTVV.

This clone appeared once. The genes are TRBV7-9 and TRBJ1-5; the D is unclear. Trimming pared 4 bases from V and 0 bases from J, leaving 7 bases between. The germline CDR1 and CDR2 sequences are SEHNR and FQNEAQ (reference sequence). The CDR3 spans 14 residues. The CDR3 here is CASSSTNSNQPQHF. DNA of the CDR3: TGTGCCAGCAGCTCGACAAATAGCAATCAGCCCCAGCATTTT. The variable domain in full, with the rest retrieved from reference TRBV7-9 and TRBJ1-5, is DTGVSQNPRHKITKRGQNVTFRCDPISEHNRLYWYRQTLGQGPEFLTYFQNEAQLEKSRLLSDRFSAERPKGSFSTLEIQRTEQGDSAMYLCASSSTNSNQPQHFGDGTRLSIL.

The chain is built from TRBV6-5 and TRBJ2-2, with D possibly matching TRBD2 (5 bases). V lost 7 bases, J lost 3 bases, and 9 bases lay in between. Germline loops: CDR1 MNHEY, CDR2 SVGAGI. CDR3 length: 13 amino acids. The CDR3 nucleotides are TGTGCCAGCACCCACGGGGACACCGGGGAGCTGTTTTTT. It codes for CASTHGDTGELFF.

The chain recombines TRBV6-6 with TRBJ1-5; possible D gene TRBD1, 6 bases. The germline V gene has CDR1 MNHNY and CDR2 SVGAGI (reference sequence). Trimming pared 2 bases from V and 3 bases from J, leaving 11 bases between. The CDR3 is 15 amino acids. The CDR3 DNA sequence: TGTGCCAGCAGTTACCCGGGGGGCGACAATCAGCCCCAGCATTTT. This translates into CASSYPGGDNQPQHF.

This CDR3 reads CASSTRTSDQPQHF. CDR3 DNA sequence: TGTGCCAGCAGTACCCGGACATCAGATCAGCCCCAGCATTTT. This sequence joins TRBV27 and TRBJ1-5; possibly TRBD1 for D (5 bases). The CDR3 runs 14 residues. Looked up from germline, CDR1 is MNHEY and CDR2 is SMNVEV (reference sequence). V shed 5 bases and J shed 5 bases, with 13 bases lying between them.

The chain combines TRBV6-2 or TRBV6-3 with TRBJ1-1; D may be TRBD1 (5 bases). CDR1 is MNHEY and CDR2 is SVGEGT in the germline V gene. This CDR3 is built from 14 residues. The V end lost 4 bases, the J end lost 7 bases, and 16 bases lay between the germline ends. Written as DNA, the CDR3 is TGTGCCAGCAGTTCCCCGACAGAGCCTCGTGAAGCTTTCTTT. Translation: CASSSPTEPREAFF.

V gene TRBV28 combines with J gene TRBJ1-2; tentatively, D is TRBD1 (5 bases). The V gene lost 3 bases and the J gene lost 4 bases, with 12 bases spanning the gap. CDR1 MDHEN and CDR2 SYDVKM come from the germline V gene. The CDR3 sequence is 14 residues long. The DNA for the CDR3 is TGTGCCAGCAGTTTCGTCAGGGCAGGCTATGGCTACACCTTC. Translating gives CASSFVRAGYGYTF.